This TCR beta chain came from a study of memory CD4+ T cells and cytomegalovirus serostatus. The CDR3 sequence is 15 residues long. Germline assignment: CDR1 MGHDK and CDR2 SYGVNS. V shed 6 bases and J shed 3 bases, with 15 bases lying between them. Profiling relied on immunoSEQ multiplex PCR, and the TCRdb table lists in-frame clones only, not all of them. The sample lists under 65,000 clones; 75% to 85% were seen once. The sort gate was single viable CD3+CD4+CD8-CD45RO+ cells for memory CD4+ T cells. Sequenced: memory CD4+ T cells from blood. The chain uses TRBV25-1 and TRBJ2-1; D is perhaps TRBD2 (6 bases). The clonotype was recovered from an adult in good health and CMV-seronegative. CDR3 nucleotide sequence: TGTGCCAGCAGCTCAGGAGGCGGGGTCTACAATGAGCAGTTCTTC. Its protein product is CASSSGGGVYNEQFF.